This T cell receptor beta chain was identified during a study of blood T cell repertoires in COVID-19. The wider study: Acute and convalescent COVID-19 specimens originated in the United States, Italy and Spain. The analysed material was cDNA or gDNA that came from T cells, B-cell-depleted T cells, or PBMCs.

V lost 4 bases to trimming and J lost 8 bases, with 20 bases between them. Germline V gene data show CDR1 as SGHVS and CDR2 as FNYEAQ. The CDR3 totals 15 residues. Living in under 30 US areas, the participants were between about 18 and 90 years of age. In the original analysis: The authors estimated nucleated cell counts from reference gene primer amplification. Data came from immunoSEQ multiplex PCR; TCRdb stores just in-frame clones and leaves some out. V, J and clone size reflect that table, while D and trimming were determined from the DNA. Of over 55,000 clones detected, roughly 80% appear once; the ten largest clones hold 3% to 4.5%.

The gene calls are TRBV7-6 and TRBJ1-2, with D unresolved. The sequencing input was PBMCs or T cells enriched from blood (not recorded which). The clonotype comes from a woman between 35 and 50 years old with acute COVID-19. CDR3 in DNA: TGTGCCAGCAGCTCGTTTTTTGGAGGAATCCACGGCTACACCTTC. This sequence encodes CASSSFFGGIHGYTF.